A selection of T cell receptor beta chains follows, all from one sample in a study of T cell repertoires in cytomegalovirus infection. From the reads, TCRdb called clonotypes with MiXCR, one entry per CDR3 protein. Among approximately 500,000 distinct CDR3 sequences, approximately 11% were seen once, and the ten largest hold about a tenth. The sequenced sample consisted of PBMCs. Source of these receptors: a human donor in good health (CMV status not recorded). Some clones in this sample may be carry-over from other donors' samples. CDR3s include the opening cysteine and the closing phenylalanine or tryptophan. D genes are given only for firm matches.

TRBV12-3/TRBV12-4,-,13,CASSLSQRRGYTF
TRBV11-2,TRBD2,16,CASSLLGGGGYNEQFF
TRBV30,TRBD2,17,CAWSVQGTSVEGNEQFF
TRBV24-1,-,13,CATSVGVNTEAFF
TRBV7-3,-,16,CASSLMGLATTDTQYF
TRBV12-3/TRBV12-4,TRBD2,18,CASSLIAGDLLTDNEQFF
TRBV7-2,-,13,CASSLAVGSTQYF
TRBV7-2,-,15,CASSLESGVHGELFF
TRBV2,TRBD1,14,CASTLRTGEETQYF
TRBV3-1,-,15,CASSQRGFSTGELFF
TRBV5-1,-,13,CASSWEDAYEQYF
TRBV7-9,-,13,CASSPKWDYEQYF
TRBV7-9,TRBD2,17,CASSSGLAGLSSYEQYF
TRBV7-9,-,14,CASSLETGGYEQFF
TRBV11-2,TRBD2,17,CASSPRKTSGLIIEQFF
TRBV19,-,14,CATAGWSGNNEQFF
TRBV7-9,-,12,CASSPTTNTIYF
TRBV6-2/TRBV6-3,TRBD2,20,CASSYLLRWEREVSYNEQFF
TRBV5-6,-,16,CASSLGQLLGGEEAFF
TRBV28,TRBD1,14,CASTPGGQGHEQYF
TRBV28,TRBD1,19,CASNNYPRQGISGANVLTF
TRBV11-3,TRBD2,14,CASSLPGLYNEQFF
TRBV3-1,-,14,CASSQVPEYTEAFF
TRBV6-4,-,16,CASSVEGLGSYNEQFF
TRBV28,TRBD2,15,CASSSTSGSYYEQYF
TRBV12-3/TRBV12-4,-,12,CASRGPLEKLFF
TRBV18,-,13,CASSQGYNQPQHF
TRBV19,TRBD1,15,CASRPDRDRTDTQYF
TRBV29-1,-,14,CSVETGGSGNTIYF
TRBV5-4,TRBD2,14,CASSSEREPYEQYF
TRBV19,-,12,CASSMARLGAFF
TRBV12-3/TRBV12-4,-,15,CASSLLTPDHNEQFF
TRBV7-9,TRBD2,17,CASSPQFGLATQETQYF
TRBV7-9,TRBD1,13,CASNRDRGTEAFF
TRBV20-1,TRBD2,15,CSARIERGDQETQYF
TRBV7-2,-,13,CASSFVGGDGYTF
TRBV20-1,-,14,CSARAPWDTGELFF
TRBV7-2,-,11,CASSLAGPQYF
TRBV18,-,12,CASSRRGGEQYF
TRBV11-1,-,18,CASSLEVPPPERNQPQHF
TRBV19,-,15,CASSAEHRWVTEAFF